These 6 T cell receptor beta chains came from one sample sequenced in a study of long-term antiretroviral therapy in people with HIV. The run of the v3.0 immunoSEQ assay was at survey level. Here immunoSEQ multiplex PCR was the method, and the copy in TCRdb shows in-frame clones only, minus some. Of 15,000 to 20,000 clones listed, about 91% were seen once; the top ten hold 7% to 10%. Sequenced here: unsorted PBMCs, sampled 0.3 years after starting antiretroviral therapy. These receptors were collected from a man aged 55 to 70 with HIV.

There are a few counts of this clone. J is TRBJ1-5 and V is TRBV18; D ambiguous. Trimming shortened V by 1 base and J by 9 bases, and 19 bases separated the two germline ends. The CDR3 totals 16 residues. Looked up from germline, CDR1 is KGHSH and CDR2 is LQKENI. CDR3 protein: CASSPRVGVPPMPQHF. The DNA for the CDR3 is TGTGCCAGCTCACCACGGGTGGGAGTCCCACCAATGCCCCAGCATTTT.

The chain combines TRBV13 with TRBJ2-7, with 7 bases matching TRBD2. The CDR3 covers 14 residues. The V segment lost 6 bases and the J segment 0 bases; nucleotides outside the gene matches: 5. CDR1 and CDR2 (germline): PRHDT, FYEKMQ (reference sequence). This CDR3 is CASRSGASSYEQYF. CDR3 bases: TGTGCCAGCAGGAGCGGGGCCAGCTCCTACGAGCAGTACTTC.

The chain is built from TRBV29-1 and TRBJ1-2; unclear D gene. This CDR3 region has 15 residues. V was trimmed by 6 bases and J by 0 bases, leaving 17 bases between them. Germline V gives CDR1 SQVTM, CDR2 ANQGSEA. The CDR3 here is CSVKTGIYSNYGYTF. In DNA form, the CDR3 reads TGCAGCGTCAAGACCGGGATATATTCTAACTATGGCTACACCTTC.

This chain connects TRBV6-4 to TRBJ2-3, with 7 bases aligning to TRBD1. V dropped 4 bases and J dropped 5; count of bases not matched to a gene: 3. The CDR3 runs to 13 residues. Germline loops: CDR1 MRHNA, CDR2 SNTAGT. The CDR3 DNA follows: TGTGCCAGCAGTGTGACAGGGCAAGATACGCAGTATTTT. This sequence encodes CASSVTGQDTQYF.

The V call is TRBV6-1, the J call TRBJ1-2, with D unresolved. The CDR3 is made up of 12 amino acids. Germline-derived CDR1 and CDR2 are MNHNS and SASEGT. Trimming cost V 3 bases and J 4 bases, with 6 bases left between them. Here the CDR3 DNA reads TGTGCCAGCAGTGATCTTACCTATGGCTACACCTTC. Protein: CASSDLTYGYTF.

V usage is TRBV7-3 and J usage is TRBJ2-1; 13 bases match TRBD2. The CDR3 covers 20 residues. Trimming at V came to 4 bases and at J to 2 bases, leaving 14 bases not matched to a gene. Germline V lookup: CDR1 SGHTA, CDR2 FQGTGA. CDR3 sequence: CASSYPGLAGLKTPYNEQFF. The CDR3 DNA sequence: TGTGCCAGCAGCTACCCGGGACTAGCGGGACTCAAGACCCCCTACAATGAGCAGTTCTTC. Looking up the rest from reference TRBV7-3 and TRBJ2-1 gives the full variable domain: GAGVSQTPSNKVTEKGKYVELRCDPISGHTALYWYRQSLGQGPEFLIYFQGTGAADDSGLPNDRFFAVRPEGSVSTLKIQRTERGDSAVYLCASSYPGLAGLKTPYNEQFFGPGTRLTVL.